This TCR beta chain is from a study of blood T cell repertoires in COVID-19. In the study overall: Acute and convalescent COVID-19 specimens originated in the United States, Italy and Spain. From T cells, B-cell-depleted T cells, or PBMCs came the material, which was cDNA or gDNA.

The trim removed 2 bases at V and 7 bases at J, leaving 12 bases unmatched. The CDR3 is 17 amino acids. In its sample, this clone was seen a few times. Original processing methods: How many nucleated cells were present was estimated from reference gene primer amplification. Assay used: immunoSEQ multiplex PCR; TCRdb lists only in-frame clones, some missing. The D gene and trimming were derived from the DNA, and the V and J assignments and clone size from that table. The sample contains 140,000 or so clones, 70% to 90% of which appear only once. The TCR was taken from a human donor with acute or convalescent COVID-19. The donor label of this sample is uncertain. The chain carries TRBV23-1 and TRBJ1-2, with 11 bases identical to TRBD1. TRBV23-1 is an ORF for which the function is uncertain. Input material: peripheral blood. CDR3 DNA sequence: TGCGCCAGCAGTCAAAGGAACCGGGACAGGGGGAGGGTTGGCTACACCTTC. It is translated as CASSQRNRDRGRVGYTF.